These 3 T cell receptor beta chains came from one sample sequenced in a study of breast tumors, draining lymph nodes, adjacent tissues. TCRdb recomputed calls from the multiplex PCR reads with MiXCR, one row per CDR3 protein. Of 200,000 to 250,000 distinct CDR3 sequences in the sample, less than 45% were seen once. Samples came from axillary lymph nodes draining the breast cancer. Input material: axillary lymph node tissue. These receptors were obtained from a female donor with breast cancer. Some clones in this sample may be carry-over from other donors' samples.

This clonotype has a handful of counts. The CDR3 spells CASSQDWSGGGGIEQFF. The CDR3 coding sequence is TGCGCCAGCAGCCAAGATTGGAGCGGCGGGGGAGGAATTGAGCAGTTCTTC. The rearrangement uses TRBV4-1 and TRBJ2-1; the match to TRBD2 covers 7 bases. The CDR3 extends over 17 amino acids. Germline V CDR1 and CDR2: MGHRA, YSYEKL. J gave up 9 bases and V 0 bases, and 14 bases lay outside the gene matches.

The gene calls are TRBV24-1 and TRBJ2-7, with 7 bases fitting TRBD1. The CDR3 has 15 amino acids. CDR1 and CDR2 (germline): KGHDR, SFDVKD. The J segment lost 0 bases and the V segment lost 4 bases, leaving 5 bases of the junction unmatched. The CDR3 DNA reads TGTGCCACCAGTGACTCCGGACAGGCCTCCTACGAGCAGTACTTC. It codes for CATSDSGQASYEQYF.

J is TRBJ2-4 and V is TRBV6-5; D remains ambiguous. This CDR3 region has 11 residues. The germline CDR1 and CDR2 sequences are MNHEY and SVGAGI. V lost 0 bases and J 13 bases, leaving 7 bases between the germline ends. The CDR3 bases are TGTGCCAGCAGTTACTCAGGCTCCCAGTACTTC. As protein: CASSYSGSQYF.